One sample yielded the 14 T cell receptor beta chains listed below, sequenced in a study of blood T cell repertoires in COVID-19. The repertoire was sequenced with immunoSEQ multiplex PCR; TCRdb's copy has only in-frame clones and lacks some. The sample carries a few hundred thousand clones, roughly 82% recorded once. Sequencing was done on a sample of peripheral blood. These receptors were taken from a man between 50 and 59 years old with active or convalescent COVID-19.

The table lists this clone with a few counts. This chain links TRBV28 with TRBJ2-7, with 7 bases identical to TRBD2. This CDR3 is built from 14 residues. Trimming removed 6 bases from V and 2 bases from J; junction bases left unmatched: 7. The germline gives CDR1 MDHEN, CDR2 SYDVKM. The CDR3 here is CASSLAGRTYEQYF. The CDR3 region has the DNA TGTGCCAGCAGCCTAGCCGGGAGGACCTACGAGCAGTACTTC.

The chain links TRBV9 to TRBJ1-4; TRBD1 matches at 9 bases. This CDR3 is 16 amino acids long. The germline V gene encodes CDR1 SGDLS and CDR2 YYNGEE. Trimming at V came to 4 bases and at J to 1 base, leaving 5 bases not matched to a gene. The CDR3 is CASSTPDRGTNEKLFF. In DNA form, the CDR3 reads TGTGCCAGCAGCACCCCGGACAGGGGAACTAATGAAAAACTGTTTTTT.

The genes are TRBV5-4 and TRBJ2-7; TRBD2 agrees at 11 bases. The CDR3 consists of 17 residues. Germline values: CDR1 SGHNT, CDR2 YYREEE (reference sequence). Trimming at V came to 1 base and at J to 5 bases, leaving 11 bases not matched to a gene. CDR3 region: CASSLPPVAGGPDEQYF. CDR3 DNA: TGTGCCAGCAGCTTGCCGCCAGTAGCGGGAGGGCCCGACGAGCAGTACTTC. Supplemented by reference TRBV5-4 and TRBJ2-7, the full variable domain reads ETGVTQSPTHLIKTRGQQVTLRCSSQSGHNTVSWYQQALGQGPQFIFQYYREEENGRGNFPPRFSGLQFPNYSSELNVNALELDDSALYLCASSLPPVAGGPDEQYFGPGTRLTVT.

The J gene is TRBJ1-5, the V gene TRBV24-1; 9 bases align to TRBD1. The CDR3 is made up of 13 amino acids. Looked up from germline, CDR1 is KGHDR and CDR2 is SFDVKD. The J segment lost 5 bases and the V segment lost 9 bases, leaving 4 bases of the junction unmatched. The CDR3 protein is CATGTGTDQPQHF. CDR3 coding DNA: TGTGCCACCGGGACAGGGACGGATCAGCCCCAGCATTTT.

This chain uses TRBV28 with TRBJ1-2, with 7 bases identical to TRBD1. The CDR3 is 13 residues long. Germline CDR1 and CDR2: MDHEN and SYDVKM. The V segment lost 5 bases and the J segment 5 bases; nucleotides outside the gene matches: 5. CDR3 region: CASSTQGRYGYTF. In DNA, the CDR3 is TGTGCCAGCAGTACACAGGGGCGGTATGGCTACACCTTC.

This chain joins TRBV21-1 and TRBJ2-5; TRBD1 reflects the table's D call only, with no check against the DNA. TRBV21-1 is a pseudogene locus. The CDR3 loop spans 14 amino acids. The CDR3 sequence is CASSRFWLQETQYF. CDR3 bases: TGTGCCAGCAGCAGATTCTGGCTCCAAGAGACCCAGTACTTC.

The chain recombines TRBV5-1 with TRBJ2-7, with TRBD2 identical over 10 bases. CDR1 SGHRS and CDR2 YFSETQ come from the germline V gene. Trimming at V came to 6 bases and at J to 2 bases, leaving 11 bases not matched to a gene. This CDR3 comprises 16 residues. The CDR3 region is CASTLTGGTSAYEQYF. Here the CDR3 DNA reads TGCGCCAGCACCCTAACGGGCGGGACTAGCGCCTACGAGCAGTACTTC.

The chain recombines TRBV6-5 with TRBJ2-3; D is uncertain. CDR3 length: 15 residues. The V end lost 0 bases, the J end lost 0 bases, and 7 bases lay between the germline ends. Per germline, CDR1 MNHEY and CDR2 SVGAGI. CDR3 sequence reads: CASSYSTTSTDTQYF. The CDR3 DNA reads TGTGCCAGCAGTTACTCGACAACTAGCACAGATACGCAGTATTTT.

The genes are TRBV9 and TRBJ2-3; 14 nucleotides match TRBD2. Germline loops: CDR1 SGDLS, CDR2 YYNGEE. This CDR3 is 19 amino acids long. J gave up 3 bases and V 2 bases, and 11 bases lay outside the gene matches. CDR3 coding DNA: TGTGCCAGCAGCGTCTCCTCTAGACTAGCGGGGGGGACGACAGATACGCAGTATTTT. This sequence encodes CASSVSSRLAGGTTDTQYF.

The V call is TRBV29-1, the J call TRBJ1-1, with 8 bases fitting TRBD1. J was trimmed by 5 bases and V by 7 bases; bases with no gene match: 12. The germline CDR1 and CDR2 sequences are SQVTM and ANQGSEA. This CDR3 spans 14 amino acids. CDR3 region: CSGRKGQGGTEAFF. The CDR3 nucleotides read TGCAGCGGAAGAAAAGGACAGGGAGGAACTGAAGCTTTCTTT.

The CDR3 DNA reads TGTGCCAGCAGCTACCTAGCGGGAGTAGGAGATACGCAGTATTTT. Protein: CASSYLAGVGDTQYF. The chain couples TRBV5-4 to TRBJ2-3; TRBD2 matches at 10 bases. This CDR3 is 15 amino acids long. V was clipped by 3 bases and J by 5 bases; unmatched bases: 6. In germline, CDR1 is SGHNT, CDR2 YYREEE (reference sequence).

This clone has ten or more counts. In nucleotides, the CDR3 is TGTGCCAGCAGCCGACTCGGCCGAGCGCATGGGACAGATACGCAGTATTTT. Residues: CASSRLGRAHGTDTQYF. This chain links TRBV7-9 with TRBJ2-3, with no clear D. Per the germline V gene, CDR1 is SEHNR and CDR2 is FQNEAQ (reference sequence). This CDR3 region has 17 residues. The V end was cut by 5 bases, the J end by 3 bases, with 21 bases between.

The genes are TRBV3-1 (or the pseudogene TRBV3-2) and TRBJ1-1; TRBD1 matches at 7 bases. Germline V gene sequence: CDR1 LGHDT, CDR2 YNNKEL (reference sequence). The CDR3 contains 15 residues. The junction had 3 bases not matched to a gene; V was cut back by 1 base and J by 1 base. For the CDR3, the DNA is TGTGCCAGCAGCCAAGCCGGGACAGCGAACACTGAAGCTTTCTTT. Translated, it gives CASSQAGTANTEAFF.

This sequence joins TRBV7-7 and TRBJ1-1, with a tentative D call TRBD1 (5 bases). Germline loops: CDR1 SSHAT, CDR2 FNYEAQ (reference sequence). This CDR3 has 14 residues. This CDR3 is CATGQITGNTEAFF. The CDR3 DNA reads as TGTGCTACCGGCCAAATCACAGGGAACACTGAAGCTTTCTTT.